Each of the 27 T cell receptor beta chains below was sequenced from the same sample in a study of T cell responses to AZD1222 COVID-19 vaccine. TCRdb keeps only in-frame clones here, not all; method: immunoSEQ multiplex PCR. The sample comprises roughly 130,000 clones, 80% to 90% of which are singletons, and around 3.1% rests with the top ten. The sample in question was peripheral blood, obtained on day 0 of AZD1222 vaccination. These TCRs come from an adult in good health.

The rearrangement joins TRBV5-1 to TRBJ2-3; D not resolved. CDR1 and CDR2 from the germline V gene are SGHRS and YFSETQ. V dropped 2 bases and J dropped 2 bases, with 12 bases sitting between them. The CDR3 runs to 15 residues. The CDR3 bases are TGCGCCAGCAGCTTCTCTGTTCCCCCCACAGATACGCAGTATTTT. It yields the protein CASSFSVPPTDTQYF.

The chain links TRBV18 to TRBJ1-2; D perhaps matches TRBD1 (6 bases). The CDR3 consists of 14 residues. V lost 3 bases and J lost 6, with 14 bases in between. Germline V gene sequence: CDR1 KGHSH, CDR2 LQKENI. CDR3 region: CASSPSTGSDGYTF. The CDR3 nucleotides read TGTGCCAGCTCACCTTCCACAGGGAGCGATGGCTACACCTTC.

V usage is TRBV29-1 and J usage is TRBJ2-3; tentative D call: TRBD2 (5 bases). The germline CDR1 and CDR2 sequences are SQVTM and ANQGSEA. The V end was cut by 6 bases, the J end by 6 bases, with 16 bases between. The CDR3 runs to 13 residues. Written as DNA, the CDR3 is TGCAGCGTCGCGGGCTCCGGTGGGGATACGCAGTATTTT. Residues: CSVAGSGGDTQYF.

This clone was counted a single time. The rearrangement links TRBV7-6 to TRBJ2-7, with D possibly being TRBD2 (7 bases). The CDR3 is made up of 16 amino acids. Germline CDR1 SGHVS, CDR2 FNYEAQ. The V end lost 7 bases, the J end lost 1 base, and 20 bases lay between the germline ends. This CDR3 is CASTKRLGGGSYEQYF. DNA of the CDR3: TGTGCCAGCACCAAAAGACTAGGGGGGGGATCCTACGAGCAGTACTTC.

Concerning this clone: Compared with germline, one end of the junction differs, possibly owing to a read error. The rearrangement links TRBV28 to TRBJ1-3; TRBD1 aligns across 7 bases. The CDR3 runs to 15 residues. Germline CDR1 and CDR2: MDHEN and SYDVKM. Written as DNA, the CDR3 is TGTGCCAGCAGTCCGACCGGGGACAGTGGAAGCACCATATATTTT. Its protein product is CASSPTGDSGSTIYF.

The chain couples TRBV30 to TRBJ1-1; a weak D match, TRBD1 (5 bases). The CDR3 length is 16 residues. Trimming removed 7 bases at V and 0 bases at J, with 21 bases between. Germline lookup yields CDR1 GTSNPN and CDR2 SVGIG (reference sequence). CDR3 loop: CALKPLGRTVNTEAFF. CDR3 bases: TGTGCCTTAAAACCTTTGGGGCGAACCGTGAACACTGAAGCTTTCTTT.

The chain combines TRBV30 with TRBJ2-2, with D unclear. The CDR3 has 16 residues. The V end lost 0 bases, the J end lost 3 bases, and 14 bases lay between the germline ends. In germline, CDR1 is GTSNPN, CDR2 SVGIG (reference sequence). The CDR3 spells CAWSVLKPAYTGELFF. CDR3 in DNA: TGTGCCTGGAGTGTCTTAAAACCCGCCTACACCGGGGAGCTGTTTTTT.

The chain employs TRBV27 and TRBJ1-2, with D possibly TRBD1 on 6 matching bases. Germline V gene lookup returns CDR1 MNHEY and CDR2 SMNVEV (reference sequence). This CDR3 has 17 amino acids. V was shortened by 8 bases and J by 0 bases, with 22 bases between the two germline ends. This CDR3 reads CASGPQLGDISNYGYTF. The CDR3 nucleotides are TGTGCCAGCGGGCCCCAGCTCGGGGACATCTCTAACTATGGCTACACCTTC.

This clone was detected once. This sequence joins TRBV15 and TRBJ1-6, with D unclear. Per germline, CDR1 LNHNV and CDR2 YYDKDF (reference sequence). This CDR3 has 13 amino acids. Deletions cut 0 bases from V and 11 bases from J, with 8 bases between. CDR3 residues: CATSRDLIPPLHF. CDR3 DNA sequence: TGTGCCACCAGCAGAGATTTAATCCCACCCCTCCACTTT.

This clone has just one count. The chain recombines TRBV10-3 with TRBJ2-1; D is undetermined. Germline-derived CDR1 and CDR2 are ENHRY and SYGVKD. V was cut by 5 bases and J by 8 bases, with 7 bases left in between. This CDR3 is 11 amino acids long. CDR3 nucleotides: TGTGCCATCAGTTCCCTGGATGAGCAGTTCTTC. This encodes CAISSLDEQFF.

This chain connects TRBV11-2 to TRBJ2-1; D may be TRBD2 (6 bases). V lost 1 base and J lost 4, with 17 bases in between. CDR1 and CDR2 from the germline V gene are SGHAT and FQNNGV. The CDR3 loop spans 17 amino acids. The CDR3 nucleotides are TGTGCCAGCAGCTTAGGCGCAGCGGGCTCATTTTACAATGAGCAGTTCTTC. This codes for CASSLGAAGSFYNEQFF.

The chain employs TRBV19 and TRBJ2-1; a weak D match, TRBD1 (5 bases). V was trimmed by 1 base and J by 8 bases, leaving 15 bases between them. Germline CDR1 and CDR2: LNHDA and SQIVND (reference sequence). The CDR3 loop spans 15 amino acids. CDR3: CASSIGGRLRDEQFF. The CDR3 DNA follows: TGTGCCAGTAGTATAGGAGGCCGCCTCAGGGATGAGCAGTTCTTC.

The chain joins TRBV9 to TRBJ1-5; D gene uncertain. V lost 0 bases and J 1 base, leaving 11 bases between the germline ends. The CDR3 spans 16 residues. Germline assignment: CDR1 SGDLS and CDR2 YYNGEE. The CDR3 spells CASSVGTGGSNQPQHF. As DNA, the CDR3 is TGTGCCAGCAGCGTAGGTACCGGCGGGAGCAATCAGCCCCAGCATTTT.

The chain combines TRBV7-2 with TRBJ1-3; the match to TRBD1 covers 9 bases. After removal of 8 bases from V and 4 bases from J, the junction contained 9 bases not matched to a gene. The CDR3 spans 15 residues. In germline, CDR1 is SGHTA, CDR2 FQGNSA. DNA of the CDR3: TGTGCCAGCGGCCGGGACAGGGCGGCAGGAAACACCATATATTTT. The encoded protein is CASGRDRAAGNTIYF. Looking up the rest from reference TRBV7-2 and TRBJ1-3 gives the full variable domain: GAGVSQSPSNKVTEKGKDVELRCDPISGHTALYWYRQSLGQGLEFLIYFQGNSAPDKSGLPSDRFSAERTGGSVSTLTIQRTQQEDSAVYLCASGRDRAAGNTIYFGEGSWLTVV.

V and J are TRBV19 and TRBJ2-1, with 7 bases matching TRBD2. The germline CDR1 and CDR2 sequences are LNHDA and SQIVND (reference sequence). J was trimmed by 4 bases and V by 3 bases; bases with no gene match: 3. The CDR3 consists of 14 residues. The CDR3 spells CASSMKLAYNEQFF. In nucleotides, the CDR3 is TGTGCCAGTAGTATGAAACTAGCGTACAATGAGCAGTTCTTC.

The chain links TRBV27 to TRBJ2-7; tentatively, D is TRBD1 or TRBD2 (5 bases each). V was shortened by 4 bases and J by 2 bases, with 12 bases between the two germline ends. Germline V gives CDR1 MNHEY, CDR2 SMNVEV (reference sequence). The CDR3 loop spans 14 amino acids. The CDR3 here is CASSSLGPTYEQYF. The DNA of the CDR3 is TGTGCCAGCAGTTCCCTGGGACCCACCTACGAGCAGTACTTC.

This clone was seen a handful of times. The CDR3 sequence: CASSENSGGGWDTQYF. CDR3 nucleotides: TGTGCCAGCAGTGAAAATAGCGGGGGCGGTTGGGATACGCAGTATTTT. The chain carries TRBV6-1 and TRBJ2-3, with TRBD2 identical over 9 bases. The CDR3 consists of 16 residues. CDR1 MNHNS and CDR2 SASEGT come from the germline V gene. The trim removed 2 bases at V and 6 bases at J, leaving 9 bases unmatched.

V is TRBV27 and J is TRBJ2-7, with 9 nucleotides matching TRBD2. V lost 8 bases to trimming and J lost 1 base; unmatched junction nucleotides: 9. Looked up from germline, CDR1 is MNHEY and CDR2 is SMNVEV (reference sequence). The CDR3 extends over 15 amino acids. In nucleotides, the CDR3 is TGTGCCAGCCAAGCCGGACTAGCGAGATCCTACGAGCAGTACTTC. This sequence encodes CASQAGLARSYEQYF.

CDR3 DNA sequence: TGTGCCAGCAGTTATGCTACAGGGCGTGGGAACCAGCATTTT. Its protein product is CASSYATGRGNQHF. V gene TRBV6-2 or TRBV6-3 combines with J gene TRBJ1-5, with D tentatively TRBD1 (6 bases). Trimming stripped 3 bases from V and 12 bases from J, with 18 bases between. The CDR3 runs 14 residues. Germline values: CDR1 MNHEY, CDR2 SVGEGT.

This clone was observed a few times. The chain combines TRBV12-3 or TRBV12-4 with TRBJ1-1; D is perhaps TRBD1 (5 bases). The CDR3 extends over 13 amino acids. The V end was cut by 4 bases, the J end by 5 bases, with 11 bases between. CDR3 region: CASSSTGMTEAFF. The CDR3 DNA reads TGTGCCAGCAGTTCCACAGGTATGACTGAAGCTTTCTTT.

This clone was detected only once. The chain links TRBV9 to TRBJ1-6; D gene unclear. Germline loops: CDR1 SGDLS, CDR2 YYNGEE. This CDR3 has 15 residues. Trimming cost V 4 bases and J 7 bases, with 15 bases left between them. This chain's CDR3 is CASSPLATQNSPLHF. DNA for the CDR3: TGTGCCAGCAGCCCCTTAGCGACCCAGAATTCACCCCTCCACTTT.

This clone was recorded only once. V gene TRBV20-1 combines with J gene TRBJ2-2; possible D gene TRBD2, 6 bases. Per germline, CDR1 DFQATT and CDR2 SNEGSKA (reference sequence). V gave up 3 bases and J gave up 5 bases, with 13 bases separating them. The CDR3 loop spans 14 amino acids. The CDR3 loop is CSASPGGRTGELFF. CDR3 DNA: TGCAGTGCTAGTCCCGGGGGTAGAACCGGGGAGCTGTTTTTT.

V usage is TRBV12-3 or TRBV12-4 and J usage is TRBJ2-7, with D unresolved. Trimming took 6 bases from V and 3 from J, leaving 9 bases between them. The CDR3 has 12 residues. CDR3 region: CASSLGYYEQYF. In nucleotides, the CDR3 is TGTGCCAGCAGCTTGGGGTACTACGAGCAGTACTTC.

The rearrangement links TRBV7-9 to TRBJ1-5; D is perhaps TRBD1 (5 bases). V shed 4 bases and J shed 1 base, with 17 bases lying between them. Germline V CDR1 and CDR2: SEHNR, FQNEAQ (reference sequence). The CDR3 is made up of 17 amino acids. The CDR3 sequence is CASSSGRGGESNQPQHF. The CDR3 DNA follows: TGTGCCAGCAGCTCCGGGCGTGGGGGGGAGAGCAATCAGCCCCAGCATTTT.

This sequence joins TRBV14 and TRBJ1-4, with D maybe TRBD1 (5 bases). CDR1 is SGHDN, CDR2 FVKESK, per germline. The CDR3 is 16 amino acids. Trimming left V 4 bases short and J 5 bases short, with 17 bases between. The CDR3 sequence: CASSPGSGSFNEKLFF. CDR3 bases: TGTGCCAGCAGCCCGGGATCAGGGTCTTTCAATGAAAAACTGTTTTTT.

Here the CDR3 DNA reads TGTGCCAGCAGCTTAAGGCCGGGGTCAAGATACAATGAGCAGTTCTTC. Protein: CASSLRPGSRYNEQFF. V gene TRBV7-6 combines with J gene TRBJ2-1; possible D gene TRBD2, 5 bases. CDR3 size: 16 residues. V lost 2 bases and J 4 bases, leaving 15 bases between the germline ends. From germline, CDR1 is SGHVS and CDR2 FNYEAQ.

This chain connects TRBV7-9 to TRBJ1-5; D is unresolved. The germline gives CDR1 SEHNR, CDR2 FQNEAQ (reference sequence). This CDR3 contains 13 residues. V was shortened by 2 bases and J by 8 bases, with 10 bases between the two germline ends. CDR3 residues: CASSLWGGEPQHF. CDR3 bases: TGTGCCAGCAGCTTATGGGGTGGTGAGCCCCAGCATTTT.